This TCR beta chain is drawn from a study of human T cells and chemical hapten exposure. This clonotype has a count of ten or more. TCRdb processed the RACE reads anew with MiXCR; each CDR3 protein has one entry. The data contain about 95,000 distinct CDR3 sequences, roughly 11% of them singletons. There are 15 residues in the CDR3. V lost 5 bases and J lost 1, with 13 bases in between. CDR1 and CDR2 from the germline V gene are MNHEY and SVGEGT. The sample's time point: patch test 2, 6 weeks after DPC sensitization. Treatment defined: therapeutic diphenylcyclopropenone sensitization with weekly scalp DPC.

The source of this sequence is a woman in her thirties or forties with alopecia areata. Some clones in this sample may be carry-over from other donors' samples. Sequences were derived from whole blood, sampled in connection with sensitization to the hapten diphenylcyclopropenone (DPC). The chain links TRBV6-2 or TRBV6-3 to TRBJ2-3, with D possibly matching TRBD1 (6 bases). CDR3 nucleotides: TGTGCCAGCAGTGGCCGGGACACCCGCACAGATACGCAGTATTTT. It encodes CASSGRDTRTDTQYF.